These 17 T cell receptor beta chains were all obtained from the same sample, sequenced in a study of blood T cell repertoires in COVID-19. Clones were read by immunoSEQ multiplex PCR, and TCRdb kept only the in-frame ones, dropping some. The sample includes 130,000 to 150,000 clones, roughly 90% of them seen just once. Sequenced material: peripheral blood. The receptors come from a man in his fifties with active or convalescent COVID-19.

V gene TRBV27 combines with J gene TRBJ1-6; maybe TRBD1 (6 bases). Trimming took 5 bases from V and 0 from J, leaving 20 bases between them. The CDR3 spans 19 residues. Germline CDR1 MNHEY, CDR2 SMNVEV (reference sequence). The CDR3 region has the DNA TGTGCCAGCAGTCAAAGGGCTACAGGGACAAGCTCCTATAATTCACCCCTCCACTTT. Translation gives CASSQRATGTSSYNSPLHF.

This clone was detected once. V usage is TRBV9 and J usage is TRBJ1-1; possible D gene TRBD1, 5 bases. The CDR3 covers 15 residues. Trimming took off 2 bases at V and 1 base at J, with 12 bases between the two ends. Germline V gives CDR1 SGDLS, CDR2 YYNGEE. The CDR3 DNA follows: TGTGCCAGCAGCGTTCGGTTACAGGAGAACACTGAAGCTTTCTTT. It encodes CASSVRLQENTEAFF.

This clone was seen a handful of times. The chain has TRBV5-1 and TRBJ2-7; D gene ambiguous. The V gene's germline CDR1 is SGHRS and CDR2 YFSETQ. This CDR3 comprises 14 residues. The V and J ends lost 1 base and 4 bases respectively, with 12 bases between them. The CDR3 region has the DNA TGCGCCAGCAGCTTGTCTGACTCGAGGTACGAGCAGTACTTC. Protein: CASSLSDSRYEQYF.

V and J are TRBV6-6 and TRBJ2-7, with D possibly matching TRBD2 (5 bases). Germline CDR1 is MNHNY and CDR2 is SVGAGI (reference sequence). This CDR3 is built from 12 residues. V was clipped by 2 bases and J by 6 bases, with 8 bases between them. The CDR3 DNA follows: TGTGCCAGCAGTTACAACGGGGTCGAGCAGTACTTC. This translates into CASSYNGVEQYF.

The chain is built from TRBV27 and TRBJ2-1; weak D call: TRBD2 (5 bases). The germline gives CDR1 MNHEY, CDR2 SMNVEV (reference sequence). This CDR3 is 15 amino acids long. Trimming removed 2 bases from V and 0 bases from J, with 8 bases in between. The CDR3 here is CASSLTGSSYNEQFF. The DNA for the CDR3 is TGTGCCAGCAGTTTAACGGGGTCCTCCTACAATGAGCAGTTCTTC.

The rearrangement uses TRBV18 and TRBJ2-2; 8 bases are shared with TRBD1. Germline trimming cut 6 bases from V and 7 bases from J; bases unmatched to any gene: 10. CDR3 length equals 15 residues. CDR1 is KGHSH and CDR2 is LQKENI in the germline V gene. This CDR3 reads CASSFDRGTLGELFF. In nucleotides, the CDR3 is TGTGCCAGCTCTTTCGACAGGGGCACACTCGGGGAGCTGTTTTTT. The full variable domain, with the rest looked up from reference TRBV18 and TRBJ2-2, is NAGVMQNPRHLVRRRGQEARLRCSPMKGHSHVYWYRQLPEEGLKFMVYLQKENIIDESGMPKERFSAEFPKEGPSILRIQQVVRGDSAAYFCASSFDRGTLGELFFGEGSRLTVL.

The chain recombines TRBV10-1 with TRBJ2-2; TRBD2 aligns across 8 bases. Germline V gives CDR1 WNHNN, CDR2 SYGVQD (reference sequence). The CDR3 spans 15 residues. J was trimmed by 1 base and V by 4 bases; bases with no gene match: 2. CDR3 amino acids: CASSAREGNTGELFF. CDR3 coding DNA: TGCGCCAGCAGTGCCCGGGAGGGGAACACCGGGGAGCTGTTTTTT.

The rearrangement uses TRBV28 and TRBJ1-2; 11 bases align to TRBD1. V gave up 7 bases and J gave up 8 bases; unmatched junction bases: 21. Germline V gene lookup returns CDR1 MDHEN and CDR2 SYDVKM. The CDR3 runs 18 residues. The CDR3 is CASIEHSGGGQGAIGYTF. In DNA form, the CDR3 reads TGTGCCAGCATCGAACATTCGGGTGGAGGACAGGGGGCGATCGGCTACACCTTC.

The J gene is TRBJ1-5, the V gene TRBV12-3 or TRBV12-4; a possible D gene is TRBD1 (5 bases). The CDR3 has 12 residues. V dropped 6 bases and J dropped 5 bases, with 8 bases sitting between them. This CDR3 is CASSWGDQPQHF. The CDR3 DNA sequence: TGTGCCAGCAGCTGGGGGGATCAGCCCCAGCATTTT.

The rearrangement links TRBV28 to TRBJ1-5; 7 nucleotides line up with TRBD1. The trim removed 6 bases at V and 3 bases at J, leaving 5 bases unmatched. From germline, CDR1 is MDHEN and CDR2 SYDVKM. This CDR3 contains 14 residues. The CDR3 here is CASSWDSFNQPQHF. CDR3 DNA: TGTGCCAGCAGCTGGGACAGCTTCAATCAGCCCCAGCATTTT.

V gene TRBV28 combines with J gene TRBJ1-5; 8 positions match TRBD1. This CDR3 has 14 residues. V lost 6 bases and J lost 11; bases outside the gene matches: 12. Germline-derived CDR1 and CDR2 are MDHEN and SYDVKM. The CDR3 region is CASSPGTGWEAQHF. CDR3 DNA sequence: TGTGCCAGCAGCCCTGGGACAGGCTGGGAGGCCCAGCATTTT.

The chain links TRBV19 to TRBJ1-2; D is possibly TRBD1 (5 bases). Germline assignment: CDR1 LNHDA and CDR2 SQIVND (reference sequence). V was trimmed by 7 bases and J by 8 bases, leaving 20 bases between them. The CDR3 has 14 amino acids. In DNA form, the CDR3 reads TGTGCCAGTACCACGTGGTCGGGGGAAGGCGGCTACACCTTC. Its protein is CASTTWSGEGGYTF.

This sequence joins TRBV12-5 and TRBJ2-2, with TRBD1 as a possible D gene (6 bases). The CDR3 consists of 15 residues. Germline V gene sequence: CDR1 LGHNT, CDR2 FRNRAP. The V end was cut by 7 bases, the J end by 7 bases, with 19 bases between. CDR3 in DNA: TGTGCTAGTGCCACAGGACAAGCAGGGGACGGGGAGCTGTTTTTT. This codes for CASATGQAGDGELFF.

The V gene is TRBV18, the J gene TRBJ2-7; no firm D call. CDR1 KGHSH and CDR2 LQKENI come from the germline V gene. This CDR3 has 13 amino acids. Between the trimmed V and J ends, which lost 4 bases and 0 bases, there was a span of 7 bases. For the CDR3, the DNA is TGTGCCAGCTCACTCGAGTTCTCCTACGAGCAGTACTTC. Protein product: CASSLEFSYEQYF.

This chain joins TRBV7-3 and TRBJ1-3, with a weak D call TRBD1 (5 bases). CDR3 size: 15 residues. The V and J ends lost 5 bases and 2 bases respectively, with 13 bases between them. CDR1 is SGHTA, CDR2 FQGTGA, per germline. The CDR3 region is CASSPVGGAGNTIYF. The CDR3, as DNA: TGTGCCAGCAGCCCGGTTGGAGGGGCTGGAAACACCATATATTTT.

The V gene is TRBV19, the J gene TRBJ2-2; no reliable D call. This CDR3 region has 15 residues. V lost 1 base, J lost 4 bases, and 10 bases lay in between. Germline V gene sequence: CDR1 LNHDA, CDR2 SQIVND (reference sequence). CDR3 DNA sequence: TGTGCCAGTAGTATAGGGGCCGTGATCACCGGGGAGCTGTTTTTT. It yields the protein CASSIGAVITGELFF.

V is TRBV11-2 and J is TRBJ2-7, with D uncertain. This CDR3 contains 15 residues. Per germline, CDR1 SGHAT and CDR2 FQNNGV. Trimming shortened V by 2 bases and J by 2 bases, and 13 bases separated the two germline ends. DNA for the CDR3: TGTGCCAGCAGCTTATTGAGCGCTACCGCCTACGAGCAGTACTTC. Its protein is CASSLLSATAYEQYF.